Detailed here is one T cell receptor (beta chain). The data derive from a study of OX40 agonist ivuxolimab in advanced cancers. Assay: immunoSEQ multiplex PCR; the TCRdb copy retains only in-frame clones and omits some. The data show about 15,000 clones, roughly 81% seen once. The V gene's germline CDR1 is LNHDA and CDR2 SQIVND (reference sequence). V was pared by 1 base and J by 3 bases, with 10 bases between. CDR3 size: 15 residues. The chain links TRBV19 to TRBJ2-1; weak D call: TRBD2 (5 bases). The receptor comes from an adult with an advanced solid tumor such as melanoma, head and neck, liver or kidney cancer. The sequences come from CD4+ or CD8+ T cells sorted from blood, collected in a trial of the OX40 agonist ivuxolimab. The CDR3 reads CASSIVGVDYNEQFF. The CDR3 DNA reads TGTGCCAGTAGTATAGTCGGGGTTGACTACAATGAGCAGTTCTTC.